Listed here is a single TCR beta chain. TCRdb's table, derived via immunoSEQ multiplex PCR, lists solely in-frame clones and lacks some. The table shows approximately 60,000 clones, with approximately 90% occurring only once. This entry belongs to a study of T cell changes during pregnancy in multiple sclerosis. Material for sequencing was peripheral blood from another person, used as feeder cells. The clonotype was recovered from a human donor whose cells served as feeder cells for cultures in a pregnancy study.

The CDR3 DNA follows: TGTGCCAGCAGTGACACAGCGGGAGGACCCTACAATGAGCAGTTCTTC. Translating it yields CASSDTAGGPYNEQFF. The chain joins TRBV6-4 to TRBJ2-1; 9 bases are shared with TRBD2. Germline trimming cut 2 bases from V and 2 bases from J; bases unmatched to any gene: 4. The CDR3 is made up of 16 amino acids. CDR1 and CDR2 (germline): MRHNA, SNTAGT.